The 7 T cell receptor beta chains below were found in one sample sequenced in a study of vaccination and CD4 T cells after COVID-19 (dated by TCRdb to the early 2020s). Libraries came from PCR. These reads were obtained on an Illumina iSeq 100. At the Johns Hopkins FTIC core, DNA from the cultured CD4+ T cells underwent TCR sequencing with the Oncomine TCR Beta short-read assay. The public reads were reanalyzed by TCRdb: fastp trimming at Q25, MiXCR alignment, in-frame beta chains only. Rows are unified per CDR3 protein, each entry keeping the most common DNA and genes. Present in this sample are 25,000 to 30,000 distinct CDR3 sequences, 35% to 40% of which were seen just once. The ten largest clones take up around 3.4% of the sample. The antigens for these receptors are not known. The sample's time point label, decoded: late sampling 161 to 241 days after vaccination in a few convalescent patients. Per the publication, the treatment or condition label means: approximately 10-day PBMC culture with coronavirus spike peptide pools or control peptides (ViraFEST assay).

The specimen was CD4+ T cells from blood, cultured in vitro, collected about 7 months after SARS-CoV-2 vaccination. These receptors were collected from a human donor who had recovered from COVID-19.

This clonotype was seen only a few times. This chain uses TRBV15 with TRBJ2-2, with 7 bases that match TRBD1. Germline CDR1 is LNHNV and CDR2 is YYDKDF (reference sequence). The CDR3 is 17 residues long. J was trimmed by 3 bases and V by 0 bases; bases with no gene match: 7. CDR3 loop: CATSRDKVQGDTGELFF. The DNA of the CDR3 is TGTGCCACCAGCAGAGATAAGGTCCAGGGGGACACCGGGGAGCTGTTTTTT.

There are a few counts of this clonotype. The V and J genes are TRBV7-9 and TRBJ2-7; 8 nucleotides agree with TRBD1. Per the germline V gene, CDR1 is SEHNR and CDR2 is FQNEAQ (reference sequence). The CDR3 is 16 residues long. V was clipped by 0 bases and J by 7 bases; unmatched bases: 11. Here the CDR3 DNA reads TGTGCCAGCAGCTTAGCGAACCCCGGACAGGGCAGGGAGCAGTACTTC. As protein: CASSLANPGQGREQYF.

This clonotype was seen more than once but under ten times. The J gene is TRBJ1-2, the V gene TRBV7-2; D remains ambiguous. The CDR3 runs to 14 residues. Deletions cut 5 bases from V and 6 bases from J, with 16 bases between. CDR1 and CDR2 (germline): SGHTA, FQGNSA. In nucleotides, the CDR3 is TGTGCCAGCAGCCGAGAGACCGTCGCCGATGGCTACACCTTC. Residues: CASSRETVADGYTF. The full variable domain, rest sourced from reference TRBV7-2 and TRBJ1-2, is GAGVSQSPSNKVTEKGKDVELRCDPISGHTALYWYRQSLGQGLEFLIYFQGNSAPDKSGLPSDRFSAERTGGSVSTLTIQRTQQEDSAVYLCASSRETVADGYTFGSGTRLTVV.

This clonotype has just a few counts. This sequence joins TRBV15 and TRBJ2-3; D possibly corresponds to TRBD1 (5 bases). V was clipped by 3 bases and J by 8 bases, with 6 bases between them. Germline values: CDR1 LNHNV, CDR2 YYDKDF (reference sequence). The CDR3 spans 11 residues. The CDR3 region is CATSSQGTQYF. CDR3 coding DNA: TGTGCCACCAGCAGTCAGGGTACGCAGTATTTT. Supplemented by reference TRBV15 and TRBJ2-3, the full variable domain reads DAMVIQNPRYQVTQFGKPVTLSCSQTLNHNVMYWYQQKSSQAPKLLFHYYDKDFNNEADTPDNFQSRRPNTSFCFLDIRSPGLGDTAMYLCATSSQGTQYFGPGTRLTVL.

By share of the sample, this clonotype is medium-sized (0.01 to 0.1%). The chain uses TRBV10-3 and TRBJ2-2; 9 nucleotides match TRBD2. The CDR3 loop spans 15 amino acids. The germline V gene encodes CDR1 ENHRY and CDR2 SYGVKD. V lost 0 bases and J lost 5; bases outside the gene matches: 1. CDR3 residues: CAISESAGGTGELFF. CDR3 nucleotide sequence: TGTGCCATCAGTGAGTCCGCGGGAGGGACCGGGGAGCTGTTTTTT.

The V call is TRBV24-1, the J call TRBJ1-1; no definite D call. Germline CDR1 is KGHDR and CDR2 is SFDVKD. The length of the CDR3 is 13 residues. Trimming took off 5 bases at V and 5 bases at J, with 11 bases between the two ends. The CDR3 DNA sequence: TGTGCCACCAGTGTCGGCAGGTATACTGAAGCTTTCTTT. As protein: CATSVGRYTEAFF.

The V call is TRBV2, the J call TRBJ2-5; D unresolved. Trimming left V 1 base short and J 1 base short, with 7 bases between. Germline V CDR1 and CDR2: SNHLY, FYNNEI. This CDR3 spans 14 amino acids. CDR3 in amino acids: CASSEVSAQETQYF. In DNA, the CDR3 is TGTGCCAGCAGTGAAGTCTCAGCCCAAGAGACCCAGTACTTC. The variable domain in full, completed from reference TRBV2 and TRBJ2-5, reads EPEVTQTPSHQVTQMGQEVILRCVPISNHLYFYWYRQILGQKVEFLVSFYNNEISEKSEIFDDQFSVERPDGSNFTLKIRSTKLEDSAMYFCASSEVSAQETQYFGPGTRLLVL.